A single sample gave rise to the 13 T cell receptor beta chains below, sequenced in a study of T cell repertoires in cytomegalovirus infection. From the reads, TCRdb called clonotypes with MiXCR, one entry per CDR3 protein. Here the sample spans 150,000 to 200,000 distinct CDR3 sequences, approximately 15% being singletons. Specimen: PBMCs. The source is a human donor in good health (CMV status not recorded). Some clones in this sample may be carry-over from other donors' samples.

This clonotype has just a few counts. V and J are TRBV9 and TRBJ2-1; D remains unclear. The CDR3 totals 13 residues. V dropped 1 base and J dropped 5 bases, with 7 bases sitting between them. The germline CDR1 and CDR2 sequences are SGDLS and YYNGEE. The CDR3 DNA reads as TGTGCCAGCAGCGTAAGCCGTGACAATGAGCAGTTCTTC. Translating gives CASSVSRDNEQFF. Full variable domain (rest looked up from reference TRBV9 and TRBJ2-1): DSGVTQTPKHLITATGQRVTLRCSPRSGDLSVYWYQQSLDQGLQFLIQYYNGEERAKGNILERFSAQQFPDLHSELNLSSLELGDSALYFCASSVSRDNEQFFGPGTRLTVL.

J is TRBJ1-6 and V is TRBV4-1; possibly TRBD1 for D (5 bases). The CDR3 has 17 amino acids. In germline, CDR1 is MGHRA, CDR2 YSYEKL. V was clipped by 0 bases and J by 5 bases, with 14 bases between them. In DNA, the CDR3 is TGCGCCAGCAGCCAAGATCAAGGGGTAGGCAATAATTCACCCCTCCACTTT. This encodes CASSQDQGVGNNSPLHF.

This clonotype was counted many times. V is TRBV5-4 and J is TRBJ1-1; no clear D gene. This CDR3 comprises 15 residues. V was clipped by 0 bases and J by 3 bases, with 12 bases between them. Germline V gene lookup returns CDR1 SGHNT and CDR2 YYREEE (reference sequence). The CDR3 loop is CASSLGAGSDTEAFF. CDR3 DNA sequence: TGTGCCAGCAGCTTGGGCGCGGGCTCAGACACTGAAGCTTTCTTT.

This chain joins TRBV14 and TRBJ2-6, with unresolved D. Between the trimmed V and J ends, which lost 2 bases and 0 bases, there was a span of 5 bases. Germline CDR1 reads SGHDN; CDR2 reads FVKESK. The CDR3 sequence is 15 residues long. The CDR3 region has the DNA TGTGCCAGCAGCCAACAGGTCTCTGGGGCCAACGTCCTGACTTTC. Protein sequence: CASSQQVSGANVLTF.

This chain's CDR3 is CASSLGAVTSTDTQYF. The DNA for the CDR3 is TGTGCCAGCAGCTTAGGAGCGGTTACTAGCACAGATACGCAGTATTTT. The chain joins TRBV7-3 to TRBJ2-3; perhaps TRBD2 as D (5 bases). CDR3 length: 16 residues. V lost 2 bases to trimming and J lost 0 bases, with 12 bases between them. Germline V CDR1 and CDR2: SGHTA, FQGTGA.

CDR3 sequence: CSARDFGDGSPLHF. The CDR3 DNA follows: TGCAGTGCTAGAGATTTTGGGGATGGTTCACCCCTCCACTTT. The genes are TRBV20-1 and TRBJ1-6; no definite D call. Germline V gene sequence: CDR1 DFQATT, CDR2 SNEGSKA (reference sequence). Trimming took 0 bases from V and 9 from J, leaving 12 bases between them. This CDR3 is 14 amino acids long.

This clonotype came up many times. This sequence joins TRBV7-8 and TRBJ1-1; weak D call: TRBD1 (5 bases). The germline V gene has CDR1 SGHVS and CDR2 FQNEAQ. The length of the CDR3 is 14 residues. Trimming removed 1 base at V and 3 bases at J, with 9 bases between. In nucleotides, the CDR3 is TGTGCCAGCAGCTTAGTCGGGGGGGACACTGAAGCTTTCTTT. It yields the protein CASSLVGGDTEAFF.

The J gene is TRBJ2-1, the V gene TRBV30, with 10 positions matching TRBD2. CDR3 length: 13 residues. V shed 3 bases, J shed 6 bases, and the junction held 2 bases outside the gene matches. Looked up from germline, CDR1 is GTSNPN and CDR2 is SVGIG (reference sequence). The CDR3 sequence: CAWRLAGANEQFF. The CDR3 coding sequence is TGTGCCTGGAGGCTAGCGGGAGCCAATGAGCAGTTCTTC.

Many counts were recorded for this clonotype. V usage is TRBV7-9 and J usage is TRBJ2-5; 7 bases are a match to TRBD2. J lost 0 bases, V lost 1 base, and 8 bases had no gene match. Looked up from germline, CDR1 is SEHNR and CDR2 is FQNEAQ (reference sequence). The CDR3 totals 17 residues. As DNA, the CDR3 is TGTGCCAGCAGCTTAGTAAGGCCAGGGAGGGACCAAGAGACCCAGTACTTC. Amino acids: CASSLVRPGRDQETQYF.

The J gene is TRBJ2-7, the V gene TRBV10-3; 9 bases are a match to TRBD1. Germline V gives CDR1 ENHRY, CDR2 SYGVKD. Unmatched junction bases numbered 2, after V lost 2 bases and J lost 0 bases. The CDR3 is made up of 15 amino acids. CDR3 sequence: CAISEGTGSSYEQYF. DNA for the CDR3: TGTGCCATCAGTGAGGGGACAGGGAGCTCCTACGAGCAGTACTTC.

V and J are TRBV10-1 and TRBJ2-2, with a weak D call TRBD1 (6 bases). The V end lost 4 bases, the J end lost 3 bases, and 12 bases lay between the germline ends. The CDR3 length is 15 residues. Looked up from germline, CDR1 is WNHNN and CDR2 is SYGVQD (reference sequence). The CDR3 is CASSGRTEDTGELFF. The DNA of the CDR3 is TGCGCCAGCAGTGGGAGGACAGAAGACACCGGGGAGCTGTTTTTT.

The rearrangement joins TRBV29-1 to TRBJ2-7, with D possibly TRBD2 on 6 matching bases. The CDR3 length is 11 residues. V shed 4 bases and J shed 3 bases, with 7 bases lying between them. CDR1 SQVTM and CDR2 ANQGSEA come from the germline V gene. CDR3 amino acids: CSVGGDYEQYF. The CDR3 nucleotides are TGCAGCGTTGGGGGGGACTACGAGCAGTACTTC.

This clonotype was recorded many times. The chain recombines TRBV6-1 with TRBJ1-4; D gene uncertain. In germline, CDR1 is MNHNS, CDR2 SASEGT. The CDR3 sequence is 11 residues long. V lost 6 bases and J 7 bases, leaving 6 bases between the germline ends. The CDR3 is CASRGLEKLFF. Here the CDR3 DNA reads TGTGCCAGCAGAGGACTTGAAAAACTGTTTTTT.